The sequence of this TCR beta chain was determined in a study of cytomegalovirus exposure and HLA in healthy donors. Study observations and caveats: Previous analysis showed most TCR beta V segments were productive about 90% or about 30% of the time. It was about 180 TCR beta chains that were listed as cytomegalovirus-associated.

The CDR3 consists of 13 residues. The ends were cut back, 5 bases at V and 3 bases at J, with 11 bases in the middle. The germline V gene encodes CDR1 MGHRA and CDR2 YSYEKL. This clone has only a few counts. Its antigen is unidentified. Both 60 Vbeta primers and 13 Jbeta primers went into the PCR. Only in-frame clones appear in the TCRdb table, and some are missing; sequencing was by immunoSEQ multiplex PCR. The repertoire holds more than 110,000 clones, with about 70% as singletons. The sequenced sample was PBMCs. The chain recombines TRBV4-1 with TRBJ2-7; weak D call: TRBD2 (6 bases). This clonotype was obtained from a young man in good health and CMV-seronegative. The CDR3 sequence: CASSSGLNYEQYF. The CDR3 DNA follows: TGCGCCAGCAGCTCGGGACTCAACTACGAGCAGTACTTC.